This TCR beta chain comes out of a study of blood T cell repertoires in COVID-19. Study background: The United States, Italy and Spain provided the acute and convalescent COVID-19 samples.

This study enrolled people aged roughly 18 to 90 from under 25 US geographic areas. Donors of Cohort 3 who recovered were those that had two negative PCRs, clearance, or symptom resolution. Clones were read by immunoSEQ multiplex PCR, and TCRdb kept only the in-frame ones, dropping some. The sample contains some 200,000 clones, about 81% of which appear only once. CDR1 SGHTA and CDR2 FQGNSA come from the germline V gene. The CDR3 has 14 amino acids. V shed 1 base, J shed 16 bases, and the junction held 10 bases outside the gene matches. Sequencing was performed on PBMCs or T cells enriched from blood (not recorded which). J is TRBJ2-2 and V is TRBV7-2; TRBD2 aligns across 9 bases. The sequence derives from a man in his forties who had recovered from COVID-19. CDR3 DNA sequence: TGTGCCAGCAGCTTAGGTCAGGCTAGCGGGACTTCGTTTTTT. This gives the protein CASSLGQASGTSFF.